What follows are 31 T cell receptor beta chains derived from one specimen sequenced in a study of T cells after posttransplantation cyclophosphamide. Clones were read by immunoSEQ multiplex PCR, and TCRdb kept only the in-frame ones, dropping some. The sample has roughly 14,000 clones, around 81% seen once. Input material: memory CD4+ T cells sorted from PBMCs. The receptors shown here come from a man over 45 in good health, CMV-negative, and a related stem cell transplant donor.

J is TRBJ1-5 and V is TRBV11-2; TRBD1 might be the D (5 bases). Trimming took 1 base from V and 6 from J, leaving 13 bases between them. The CDR3 covers 15 residues. In germline, CDR1 is SGHAT, CDR2 FQNNGV. Here the CDR3 DNA reads TGTGCCAGCAGCTTAGGGGGGGGTTTGGGTCAGCCCCAGCATTTT. It codes for CASSLGGGLGQPQHF. The full variable domain, in which reference TRBV11-2 and TRBJ1-5 provide the parts outside the CDR3, is EAGVAQSPRYKIIEKRQSVAFWCNPISGHATLYWYQQILGQGPKLLIQFQNNGVVDDSQLPKDRFSAERLKGVDSTLKIQPAKLEDSAVYLCASSLGGGLGQPQHFGDGTRLSIL.

This clone has only a few counts. The same CDR3 is also encoded by other DNA sequences in this sample. CDR3 in amino acids: CASSLGQGGEQYF. Written as DNA, the CDR3 is TGTGCCAGCAGCTTGGGGCAGGGAGGCGAGCAGTACTTC. The rearrangement links TRBV7-9 to TRBJ2-7; D perhaps matches TRBD2 (6 bases). The CDR3 covers 13 residues. V lost 3 bases to trimming and J lost 6 bases, with 12 bases between them. Germline V gene lookup returns CDR1 SEHNR and CDR2 FQNEAQ (reference sequence).

This sequence joins TRBV2 and TRBJ2-7, with D uncertain. The CDR3 is made up of 11 amino acids. From germline, CDR1 is SNHLY and CDR2 FYNNEI. Trimming left V 4 bases short and J 5 bases short, with 6 bases between. The CDR3 here is CASSGEDEQYF. In nucleotides, the CDR3 is TGTGCCAGCAGTGGAGAGGACGAGCAGTACTTC.

The chain uses TRBV4-2 and TRBJ2-3, with 9 positions matching TRBD2. The V gene's germline CDR1 is LGHNA and CDR2 YNFKEQ. The CDR3 contains 14 residues. The V segment lost 0 bases and the J segment 5 bases; nucleotides outside the gene matches: 0. The CDR3 spells CASSQELAGDTQYF. CDR3 sequence (DNA): TGTGCCAGCAGCCAAGAACTAGCGGGAGATACGCAGTATTTT.

This clone appeared once. CDR3 loop: CASSYYGTGSGNTIYF. The CDR3 nucleotides read TGTGCCAGCAGCTATTATGGGACAGGCTCTGGAAACACCATATATTTT. The V and J genes are TRBV5-4 and TRBJ1-3; 8 nucleotides align to TRBD1. The junction had 5 bases not matched to a gene; V was cut back by 3 bases and J by 0 bases. The CDR3 is 16 residues long. CDR1 and CDR2 from the germline V gene are SGHNT and YYREEE (reference sequence).

This rearrangement joins TRBV19 to TRBJ2-1; 15 nucleotides line up with TRBD2. With V trimmed by 6 bases and J by 7 bases, 7 bases remained unmatched. This CDR3 has 16 amino acids. The V gene's germline CDR1 is LNHDA and CDR2 SQIVND (reference sequence). CDR3 coding DNA: TGTGCCAGTAGCAGGACTAGCGGGGGGGCAGTAAATGAGCAGTTCTTC. Translating it yields CASSRTSGGAVNEQFF. Full variable domain (remainder filled in from reference TRBV19 and TRBJ2-1): DGGITQSPKYLFRKEGQNVTLSCEQNLNHDAMYWYRQDPGQGLRLIYYSQIVNDFQKGDIAEGYSVSREKKESFPLTVTSAQKNPTAFYLCASSRTSGGAVNEQFFGPGTRLTVL.

The rearrangement links TRBV30 to TRBJ1-6, with a weak D call TRBD1 (5 bases). Germline CDR1 is GTSNPN and CDR2 is SVGIG (reference sequence). CDR3 length equals 13 residues. V lost 6 bases and J 7 bases, leaving 13 bases between the germline ends. The CDR3 is CACAGRANSPLHF. CDR3 DNA sequence: TGTGCCTGCGCAGGGAGGGCAAATTCACCCCTCCACTTT.

DNA of the CDR3: TGTGCCAGCACTTCCCCCGGACAGGCTGGCTACACCTTC. Amino acids: CASTSPGQAGYTF. The chain employs TRBV6-6 and TRBJ1-2, with 7 bases lining up with TRBD1. CDR3 size: 13 residues. V dropped 7 bases and J dropped 7; count of bases not matched to a gene: 9. The germline gives CDR1 MNHNY, CDR2 SVGAGI (reference sequence).

The rearrangement links TRBV11-1 to TRBJ2-1; D is perhaps TRBD1 (5 bases). Germline V lookup: CDR1 SGHAT, CDR2 FQDESV (reference sequence). Trimming pared 5 bases from V and 10 bases from J, leaving 12 bases between. The CDR3 has 12 residues. The CDR3 DNA is TGTGCCAGCAGCCAAAACAGGTACGAGCAGTTCTTC. Protein sequence: CASSQNRYEQFF.

CDR3 DNA sequence: TGTGCCAGCAGCCTAGGCCGGACTAGCGGGTTCCAAGAGACCCAGTACTTC. The encoded protein is CASSLGRTSGFQETQYF. The chain couples TRBV7-2 to TRBJ2-5, with 11 bases identical to TRBD2. Germline V gene data show CDR1 as SGHTA and CDR2 as FQGNSA. CDR3 length: 17 residues. The ends lost 5 bases at V and 1 base at J; junction bases unmatched: 9.

The V gene is TRBV7-7, the J gene TRBJ2-5; 12 bases align to TRBD2. V dropped 5 bases and J dropped 5; count of bases not matched to a gene: 9. CDR1 SSHAT and CDR2 FNYEAQ come from the germline V gene (reference sequence). The CDR3 is made up of 16 amino acids. The CDR3 reads CASSPLAGGPEETQYF. The DNA for the CDR3 is TGTGCCAGCAGCCCGCTAGCGGGGGGGCCGGAGGAGACCCAGTACTTC.

The rearrangement uses TRBV6-1 and TRBJ2-7, with 9 positions matching TRBD1. Per the germline V gene, CDR1 is MNHNS and CDR2 is SASEGT. The V gene end was trimmed by 6 bases and the J gene end by 7 bases; junction bases not matched to a gene: 4. The CDR3 contains 12 residues. CDR3 sequence (DNA): TGTGCCAGCAGAGAGGACAGGGGAGAGCAGTACTTC. Its protein product is CASREDRGEQYF.

The CDR3 loop is CASSLGGPYGYTF. CDR3 nucleotide sequence: TGTGCCAGCAGCTTGGGGGGGCCCTATGGCTACACCTTC. This chain uses TRBV5-4 with TRBJ1-2, with D possibly being TRBD1 (6 bases). Germline V lookup: CDR1 SGHNT, CDR2 YYREEE (reference sequence). This CDR3 spans 13 amino acids. Deletions cut 0 bases from V and 4 bases from J, with 7 bases between.

V gene TRBV6-1 combines with J gene TRBJ1-2; D is undetermined. V was clipped by 4 bases and J by 11 bases, with 20 bases between them. Looked up from germline, CDR1 is MNHNS and CDR2 is SASEGT. The CDR3 has 14 residues. The CDR3 sequence is CASSGSSRFPYYTF. The CDR3 nucleotides are TGTGCCAGCAGTGGGTCCAGTCGCTTCCCTTATTACACCTTC.

The CDR3 loop reads CASSHGTAQNQPQHF. Written as DNA, the CDR3 is TGTGCCAGCAGTCACGGGACAGCTCAGAATCAGCCCCAGCATTTT. The chain links TRBV6-6 to TRBJ1-5, with 7 bases matching TRBD1. The germline gives CDR1 MNHNY, CDR2 SVGAGI (reference sequence). This CDR3 region has 15 residues. V gave up 5 bases and J gave up 4 bases; unmatched junction bases: 8.

The chain recombines TRBV29-1 with TRBJ2-7; 7 positions match TRBD1. V gave up 7 bases and J gave up 5 bases; unmatched junction bases: 8. CDR3 length: 12 residues. Germline V CDR1 and CDR2: SQVTM, ANQGSEA. The CDR3: CSGSTGANEQYF. The DNA of the CDR3 is TGCAGCGGGTCAACAGGGGCCAACGAGCAGTACTTC.

The chain combines TRBV7-2 with TRBJ2-5; weak D call: TRBD2 (6 bases). V lost 2 bases and J 5 bases, leaving 15 bases between the germline ends. The CDR3 length is 15 residues. Germline CDR1 and CDR2: SGHTA and FQGNSA. The CDR3 nucleotides read TGTGCCAGCAGCTTATGGGGGGAGGTGGGGGAGACCCAGTACTTC. Protein sequence: CASSLWGEVGETQYF.

V gene TRBV15 combines with J gene TRBJ1-2; D possibly corresponds to TRBD1 (5 bases). CDR1 is LNHNV, CDR2 YYDKDF, per germline (reference sequence). The CDR3 runs to 16 residues. Trimming shortened V by 0 bases and J by 2 bases, and 13 bases separated the two germline ends. In DNA form, the CDR3 reads TGTGCCACCAGCAGAGATGGGGCAGGGAAAAACTATGGCTACACCTTC. It encodes CATSRDGAGKNYGYTF.

Only a few counts were recorded for this clone. The J gene is TRBJ2-4, the V gene TRBV15; TRBD2 matches 10 bases. The V segment lost 0 bases and the J segment 0 bases; nucleotides outside the gene matches: 5. The CDR3 runs to 18 residues. The germline V gene encodes CDR1 LNHNV and CDR2 YYDKDF (reference sequence). The CDR3 protein is CATSRDYSSGRAKNIQYF. The CDR3 DNA sequence: TGTGCCACCAGCAGAGATTACTCTAGCGGGAGAGCCAAAAACATTCAGTACTTC.

The chain has TRBV4-2 and TRBJ1-5; 8 nucleotides line up with TRBD1. CDR3 length: 15 residues. Looked up from germline, CDR1 is LGHNA and CDR2 is YNFKEQ. V lost 4 bases and J lost 2; bases outside the gene matches: 4. The CDR3 region is CASSPSDRGNQPQHF. The CDR3 nucleotides are TGTGCCAGCAGCCCATCGGACAGGGGCAATCAGCCCCAGCATTTT.

The chain joins TRBV2 to TRBJ2-2, with TRBD1 as a possible D gene (6 bases). Per the germline V gene, CDR1 is SNHLY and CDR2 is FYNNEI. With 6 bases removed from V and 0 bases from J, the gap between germline ends came to 11 bases. The CDR3 consists of 15 residues. CDR3 bases: TGTGCCAGCAGGCGGACAGAATCGAACACCGGGGAGCTGTTTTTT. Protein product: CASRRTESNTGELFF.

The rearrangement links TRBV11-2 to TRBJ2-7; maybe TRBD2 (6 bases). Trimming took off 1 base at V and 3 bases at J, with 10 bases between the two ends. The CDR3 has 14 amino acids. Germline lookup yields CDR1 SGHAT and CDR2 FQNNGV. The CDR3 nucleotides read TGTGCCAGCAGCTTAGGACTAGAGGTCTACGAGCAGTACTTC. As protein: CASSLGLEVYEQYF. Combining the CDR3 with reference TRBV11-2 and TRBJ2-7 gives the whole variable domain EAGVAQSPRYKIIEKRQSVAFWCNPISGHATLYWYQQILGQGPKLLIQFQNNGVVDDSQLPKDRFSAERLKGVDSTLKIQPAKLEDSAVYLCASSLGLEVYEQYFGPGTRLTVT.

This chain links TRBV29-1 with TRBJ1-2; 11 bases are a match to TRBD1. Trimming cost V 6 bases and J 11 bases; bases outside gene matches: 8. This CDR3 has 12 amino acids. From germline, CDR1 is SQVTM and CDR2 ANQGSEA. The DNA of the CDR3 is TGCAGCGTCCAGGACAGGGGGCGAATATACACCTTC. Translation: CSVQDRGRIYTF. Full variable domain (outside the CDR3, taken from reference TRBV29-1 and TRBJ1-2): SAVISQKPSRDICQRGTSLTIQCQVDSQVTMMFWYRQQPGQSLTLIATANQGSEATYESGFVIDKFPISRPNLTFSTLTVSNMSPEDSSIYLCSVQDRGRIYTFGSGTRLTVV.

In nucleotides, the CDR3 is TGTGCCAGCAGTCAGGCAGGGGGAAACTATGGCTACACCTTC. Translated, it gives CASSQAGGNYGYTF. The rearrangement uses TRBV2 and TRBJ1-2, with TRBD1 identical over 7 bases. The V segment lost 5 bases and the J segment 2 bases; nucleotides outside the gene matches: 5. Germline lookup yields CDR1 SNHLY and CDR2 FYNNEI. The CDR3 contains 14 residues.

The chain carries TRBV18 and TRBJ1-2; D unresolved. CDR3 size: 14 residues. Trimming cost V 3 bases and J 5 bases, with 13 bases left between them. Germline V gene data show CDR1 as KGHSH and CDR2 as LQKENI. The CDR3, as DNA: TGTGCCAGCTCACCTGACGGCGGAGGGTATGGCTACACCTTC. It codes for CASSPDGGGYGYTF.

There are a few counts of this clone. The rearrangement links TRBV29-1 to TRBJ2-1; 10 bases fit TRBD1. Germline CDR1 and CDR2: SQVTM and ANQGSEA. The CDR3 has 16 residues. Losses at the gene ends were 3 bases for V and 3 bases for J; bases not matched to a gene: 8. The CDR3 sequence is CSVDLEGQGFYNEQFF. CDR3 DNA: TGCAGCGTTGACTTGGAGGGACAGGGGTTCTACAATGAGCAGTTCTTC.

In this sample, this clone turned up once. The chain joins TRBV9 to TRBJ1-1; D remains unclear. Germline CDR1 SGDLS, CDR2 YYNGEE. Trimming removed 2 bases from V and 1 base from J, with 9 bases in between. The CDR3 covers 14 residues. The CDR3 loop reads CASSVTTTNTEAFF. As DNA, the CDR3 is TGTGCCAGCAGCGTTACAACAACGAACACTGAAGCTTTCTTT.

This clone was found a few times. The V and J genes are TRBV7-2 and TRBJ2-7; 16 bases map to TRBD2. This CDR3 comprises 17 residues. V lost 3 bases to trimming and J lost 2 bases; unmatched junction nucleotides: 4. CDR1 and CDR2 (germline): SGHTA, FQGNSA. CDR3 sequence: CASSLSGTSGRAYEQYF. CDR3 in DNA: TGTGCCAGCAGCTTGTCCGGGACTAGCGGGAGGGCCTACGAGCAGTACTTC. Full variable domain (remainder filled in from reference TRBV7-2 and TRBJ2-7): GAGVSQSPSNKVTEKGKDVELRCDPISGHTALYWYRQSLGQGLEFLIYFQGNSAPDKSGLPSDRFSAERTGGSVSTLTIQRTQQEDSAVYLCASSLSGTSGRAYEQYFGPGTRLTVT.

The CDR3 here is CASSLSGSRTEAFF. CDR3 DNA: TGTGCCAGCAGCTTAAGCGGCAGTAGAACTGAAGCTTTCTTT. This sequence joins TRBV7-3 and TRBJ1-1; D call uncertain. Per germline, CDR1 SGHTA and CDR2 FQGTGA. Trimming left V 1 base short and J 5 bases short, with 11 bases between. CDR3 length: 14 amino acids.

This clone was recorded once. The CDR3 loop reads CASTETRTEQYF. CDR3 bases: TGTGCCAGCACCGAGACTAGAACCGAGCAGTACTTC. The rearrangement links TRBV2 to TRBJ2-7; TRBD2 might be the D (6 bases). From germline, CDR1 is SNHLY and CDR2 FYNNEI. V was shortened by 7 bases and J by 6 bases, with 13 bases between the two germline ends. There are 12 residues in the CDR3. The complete variable domain, with remaining parts taken from reference TRBV2 and TRBJ2-7, reads EPEVTQTPSHQVTQMGQEVILRCVPISNHLYFYWYRQILGQKVEFLVSFYNNEISEKSEIFDDQFSVERPDGSNFTLKIRSTKLEDSAMYFCASTETRTEQYFGPGTRLTVT.

The chain links TRBV6-4 to TRBJ2-2; 10 bases line up with TRBD2. The V gene end was trimmed by 2 bases and the J gene end by 0 bases; junction bases not matched to a gene: 6. The CDR3 loop spans 18 amino acids. CDR1 MRHNA and CDR2 SNTAGT come from the germline V gene. The CDR3 DNA sequence: TGTGCCAGCAGTGACAGGGTACTAGCGGGAACGAACACCGGGGAGCTGTTTTTT. Translation: CASSDRVLAGTNTGELFF.